The next 27 T cell receptor beta chains were all read from a single sample in a study of cytomegalovirus exposure and HLA in healthy donors. The study ran its PCR with 60 Vbeta and 13 Jbeta primers. Only in-frame clones appear in the TCRdb table, and some are missing; sequencing was by immunoSEQ multiplex PCR. The data show 95,000 to 100,000 clones, about four fifths seen once. Sequenced: PBMCs. These receptor sequences come from a woman aged 40 to 50 in good health and CMV-seronegative.

The chain employs TRBV5-8 and TRBJ2-7; D not resolved. Trimming took off 4 bases at V and 2 bases at J, with 4 bases between the two ends. CDR3 length: 11 residues. Germline V gives CDR1 SGHTS, CDR2 YDEGEE. CDR3 residues: CASSQTYEQYF. As DNA, the CDR3 is TGTGCCAGCAGCCAAACCTACGAGCAGTACTTC.

The V gene is TRBV14, the J gene TRBJ2-1, with D uncertain. V was clipped by 1 base and J by 3 bases, with 10 bases between them. Germline V gives CDR1 SGHDN, CDR2 FVKESK. The CDR3 is 15 amino acids. The CDR3 nucleotides read TGTGCCAGCAGCCAAGTCTTTAGCAGCTACAATGAGCAGTTCTTC. It translates to CASSQVFSSYNEQFF.

This clone appeared a few times. The gene calls are TRBV5-1 and TRBJ2-7, with 7 bases that match TRBD2. After removal of 3 bases from V and 2 bases from J, the junction contained 11 bases not matched to a gene. Germline lookup yields CDR1 SGHRS and CDR2 YFSETQ. CDR3 length: 16 residues. CDR3 DNA sequence: TGCGCCAGCAGCTCTTTAGCGGGTATAATCACCTACGAGCAGTACTTC. It encodes CASSSLAGIITYEQYF. The complete variable domain, with remaining parts taken from reference TRBV5-1 and TRBJ2-7, reads KAGVTQTPRYLIKTRGQQVTLSCSPISGHRSVSWYQQTPGQGLQFLFEYFSETQRNKGNFPGRFSGRQFSNSRSEMNVSTLELGDSALYLCASSSLAGIITYEQYFGPGTRLTVT.

The chain is built from TRBV7-9 and TRBJ2-3; 7 bases match TRBD2. Trimming removed 1 base from V and 4 bases from J; junction bases left unmatched: 5. CDR1 SEHNR and CDR2 FQNEAQ come from the germline V gene (reference sequence). The CDR3 loop spans 15 amino acids. The CDR3 bases are TGTGCCAGCAGCTTAGTGGGCGGGAGCCCAGATACGCAGTATTTT. As protein: CASSLVGGSPDTQYF.

The CDR3 loop is CASSPSTGFDVSWGQPQHF. The CDR3 DNA is TGTGCCAGCAGTCCCTCGACAGGGTTTGATGTTAGTTGGGGTCAGCCCCAGCATTTT. V gene TRBV28 combines with J gene TRBJ1-5, with TRBD1 identical over 7 bases. Per germline, CDR1 MDHEN and CDR2 SYDVKM. This CDR3 has 19 amino acids. The V segment lost 5 bases and the J segment 6 bases; nucleotides outside the gene matches: 22.

This clone was found once. The junction and the germline gene differ at one end; a read error may be behind it. The chain employs TRBV7-9 and TRBJ2-3; 7 bases map to TRBD2. CDR3 length: 15 amino acids. The germline CDR1 and CDR2 sequences are SEHNR and FQNEAQ (reference sequence). The CDR3 nucleotides are TGTTCCAGTCTCTTTATTCTCGGGGGGACAGATACGCAGTATTTT. This encodes CSSLFILGGTDTQYF.

The chain carries TRBV5-4 and TRBJ2-3; D is perhaps TRBD1 (6 bases). Germline V gene sequence: CDR1 SGHNT, CDR2 YYREEE (reference sequence). V was clipped by 1 base and J by 2 bases, with 11 bases between them. The CDR3 contains 15 residues. CDR3 nucleotides: TGTGCCAGCAGCTTGTACAGGGACAACACAGATACGCAGTATTTT. This gives the protein CASSLYRDNTDTQYF.

V gene TRBV30 combines with J gene TRBJ1-2; D is ambiguous. This CDR3 comprises 11 residues. Germline assignment: CDR1 GTSNPN and CDR2 SVGIG (reference sequence). V lost 3 bases and J lost 7, with 9 bases in between. The chain's CDR3 is CAWRGGGGYTF. CDR3 in DNA: TGTGCCTGGAGGGGAGGCGGTGGCTACACCTTC.

This chain links TRBV18 with TRBJ2-7; D is possibly TRBD1 (6 bases). Trimming took off 5 bases at V and 2 bases at J, with 13 bases between the two ends. The CDR3 has 14 amino acids. From germline, CDR1 is KGHSH and CDR2 LQKENI. CDR3 protein: CASSWDTETYEQYF. CDR3 DNA: TGTGCCAGCTCATGGGACACCGAAACCTACGAGCAGTACTTC.

Only one count was recorded for this clone. The V gene is TRBV18, the J gene TRBJ2-1, with unresolved D. Germline V lookup: CDR1 KGHSH, CDR2 LQKENI. The CDR3 contains 13 residues. V dropped 2 bases and J dropped 9 bases, with 11 bases sitting between them. The CDR3 region is CASSPTRVGEQFF. CDR3 coding DNA: TGTGCCAGCTCACCAACTCGGGTAGGTGAGCAGTTCTTC. Full variable domain (outside the CDR3, taken from reference TRBV18 and TRBJ2-1): NAGVMQNPRHLVRRRGQEARLRCSPMKGHSHVYWYRQLPEEGLKFMVYLQKENIIDESGMPKERFSAEFPKEGPSILRIQQVVRGDSAAYFCASSPTRVGEQFFGPGTRLTVL.

V usage is TRBV11-3 and J usage is TRBJ2-1; tentative D call: TRBD2 (6 bases). This CDR3 is built from 14 residues. Germline loops: CDR1 SGHNT, CDR2 YENEEA. The V end was cut by 1 base, the J end by 10 bases, with 14 bases between. In DNA form, the CDR3 reads TGTGCCAGCAGCTTAGGGCGGGAAGGTCGGGAGCAGTTCTTC. Translation: CASSLGREGREQFF. The full variable domain, completed using reference TRBV11-3 and TRBJ2-1, is EAGVVQSPRYKIIEKKQPVAFWCNPISGHNTLYWYLQNLGQGPELLIRYENEEAVDDSQLPKDRFSAERLKGVDSTLKIQPAELGDSAVYLCASSLGREGREQFFGPGTRLTVL.

The genes are TRBV9 and TRBJ2-5; 8 bases map to TRBD2. The junction had 10 bases not matched to a gene; V was cut back by 0 bases and J by 6 bases. The CDR3 length is 16 residues. The V gene's germline CDR1 is SGDLS and CDR2 YYNGEE. CDR3 DNA sequence: TGTGCCAGCAGCGTAGATCGGGAGGGCCGTTGGAAGACCCAGTACTTC. It is translated as CASSVDREGRWKTQYF.

The V call is TRBV11-2, the J call TRBJ2-5; 9 bases fit TRBD2. The J call is doubtful: the DNA matches TRBJ2-7 better. In germline, CDR1 is SGHAT, CDR2 FQNNGV. The CDR3 is 18 residues long. The CDR3 is CASSVSVGLAGSSYEQYF. CDR3 DNA sequence: TGTGCCAGCAGCGTCTCAGTTGGGCTAGCGGGAAGCTCCTACGAGCAGTACTTC.

In nucleotides, the CDR3 is TGTGCCAGCAGTTTGAGCGGGAGTTCCTACAATGAGCAGTTCTTC. This sequence encodes CASSLSGSSYNEQFF. V is TRBV2 and J is TRBJ2-1, with 8 bases matching TRBD2. The CDR3 loop spans 15 amino acids. Trimming took 5 bases from V and 1 from J; bases not matched to a gene: 4. In germline, CDR1 is SNHLY, CDR2 FYNNEI.

By its share, this clone is medium-sized. The chain employs TRBV9 and TRBJ1-3; D not resolved. V lost 0 bases and J lost 0, with 10 bases in between. The germline CDR1 and CDR2 sequences are SGDLS and YYNGEE. The length of the CDR3 is 16 residues. The CDR3 reads CASSVAYRSSGNTIYF. Here the CDR3 DNA reads TGTGCCAGCAGCGTAGCGTACCGGAGCTCTGGAAACACCATATATTTT.

V and J are TRBV6-1 and TRBJ2-4; unclear D gene. Trimming cost V 1 base and J 11 bases, with 15 bases left between them. CDR1 and CDR2 from the germline V gene are MNHNS and SASEGT. The CDR3 extends over 14 amino acids. For the CDR3, the DNA is TGTGCCAGCAGTGAAGGGGTCGAGGCCAGCGTTCAGTACTTC. Protein product: CASSEGVEASVQYF.

The genes are TRBV5-6 and TRBJ1-2; 12 bases align to TRBD1. The germline CDR1 and CDR2 sequences are SGHDT and YYEEEE. This CDR3 contains 16 residues. V was clipped by 3 bases and J by 3 bases; unmatched bases: 6. The chain's CDR3 is CASSSGTGGSDYGYTF. CDR3 nucleotide sequence: TGTGCCAGCAGCTCCGGGACAGGGGGCTCGGACTATGGCTACACCTTC.

The CDR3 nucleotides are TGTGCCAGCAGCGTTTGGGGACAGAACCAAGAGACCCAGTACTTC. Translation gives CASSVWGQNQETQYF. This rearrangement joins TRBV9 to TRBJ2-5; 7 bases map to TRBD1. The trim removed 2 bases at V and 0 bases at J, leaving 4 bases unmatched. The CDR3 covers 15 residues. The V gene's germline CDR1 is SGDLS and CDR2 YYNGEE.

This chain uses TRBV9 with TRBJ2-3, with a weak D call TRBD2 (6 bases). Germline V gene sequence: CDR1 SGDLS, CDR2 YYNGEE. V dropped 3 bases and J dropped 0 bases, with 17 bases sitting between them. The length of the CDR3 is 17 residues. CDR3 nucleotides: TGTGCCAGCAGCGCCGAGATAGCGGACACTAGCACAGATACGCAGTATTTT. Its translation is CASSAEIADTSTDTQYF.

The sample holds a few counts of this clone. The chain's CDR3 is CASSQEGGLAGGDEQFF. CDR3 in DNA: TGTGCCAGCAGCCAAGAAGGGGGCCTAGCGGGGGGTGATGAGCAGTTCTTC. V gene TRBV4-2 combines with J gene TRBJ2-1, with 11 bases matching TRBD2. V was clipped by 0 bases and J by 8 bases; unmatched bases: 9. From germline, CDR1 is LGHNA and CDR2 YNFKEQ. CDR3 length: 17 residues.

This clone was counted only a few times. V and J are TRBV25-1 and TRBJ1-6; TRBD1 aligns across 10 bases. V was pared by 4 bases and J by 7 bases, with 1 base of the junction left unmatched. The CDR3 spans 14 residues. Germline-derived CDR1 and CDR2 are MGHDK and SYGVNS. This CDR3 reads CASSAGQGNSPLHF. Written as DNA, the CDR3 is TGTGCCAGCAGTGCGGGACAGGGGAATTCACCCCTCCACTTT. Looking up the rest from reference TRBV25-1 and TRBJ1-6 gives the full variable domain: EADIYQTPRYLVIGTGKKITLECSQTMGHDKMYWYQQDPGMELHLIHYSYGVNSTEKGDLSSESTVSRIRTEHFPLTLESARPSHTSQYLCASSAGQGNSPLHFGNGTRLTVT.

The sample holds a few counts of this clone. The chain carries TRBV10-2 and TRBJ2-7; TRBD2 matches 11 bases. V lost 0 bases and J lost 3; bases outside the gene matches: 1. CDR3 length equals 15 residues. Germline CDR1 and CDR2: WSHSY and SAAADI. CDR3 region: CASSESGTSGYEQYF. The CDR3 bases are TGCGCCAGCAGTGAGTCAGGGACTAGCGGCTACGAGCAGTACTTC.

The chain employs TRBV9 and TRBJ2-4; possibly TRBD2 for D (7 bases). This CDR3 has 15 residues. The germline CDR1 and CDR2 sequences are SGDLS and YYNGEE. Trimming cost V 4 bases and J 6 bases, with 17 bases left between them. Here the CDR3 reads CASSIGGGRGNIQYF. For the CDR3, the DNA is TGTGCCAGCAGCATAGGGGGGGGCCGGGGAAACATTCAGTACTTC.

The gene calls are TRBV5-4 and TRBJ1-2, with D uncertain. V lost 4 bases and J 8 bases, leaving 18 bases between the germline ends. Germline V gene sequence: CDR1 SGHNT, CDR2 YYREEE (reference sequence). The CDR3 is made up of 14 amino acids. The CDR3 DNA reads TGTGCCAGCAGCCCGGGTAGGATAGTCGGCGGCTACACCTTC. Amino acids: CASSPGRIVGGYTF.

The chain is built from TRBV29-1 and TRBJ2-5; D ambiguous. This CDR3 has 10 residues. CDR1 SQVTM and CDR2 ANQGSEA come from the germline V gene. Trimming removed 4 bases at V and 5 bases at J, with 5 bases between. The CDR3 region is CSVGEETQYF. The CDR3 DNA reads as TGCAGCGTTGGTGAGGAGACCCAGTACTTC.

CDR3 in amino acids: CASSPGRRGVETQYF. The CDR3 DNA sequence: TGTGCCAGCAGCCCTGGACGGCGGGGGGTGGAGACCCAGTACTTC. V is TRBV7-8 and J is TRBJ2-5, with TRBD2 matching over 8 bases. The V segment lost 5 bases and the J segment 5 bases; nucleotides outside the gene matches: 10. Germline-derived CDR1 and CDR2 are SGHVS and FQNEAQ. This CDR3 has 15 residues. Filled out from reference TRBV7-8 and TRBJ2-5, the complete variable domain reads GAGVSQSPRYKVAKRGQDVALRCDPISGHVSLFWYQQALGQGPEFLTYFQNEAQLDKSGLPSDRFFAERPEGSVSTLKIQRTQQEDSAVYLCASSPGRRGVETQYFGPGTRLLVL.

The chain has TRBV7-9 and TRBJ1-2, with a weak D call TRBD1 (5 bases). The CDR3 runs 14 residues. From germline, CDR1 is SEHNR and CDR2 FQNEAQ (reference sequence). V was clipped by 5 bases and J by 5 bases, with 15 bases between them. This CDR3 reads CASSLNAQEYGYTF. CDR3 DNA: TGTGCCAGCAGCCTCAACGCACAGGAGTATGGCTACACCTTC.